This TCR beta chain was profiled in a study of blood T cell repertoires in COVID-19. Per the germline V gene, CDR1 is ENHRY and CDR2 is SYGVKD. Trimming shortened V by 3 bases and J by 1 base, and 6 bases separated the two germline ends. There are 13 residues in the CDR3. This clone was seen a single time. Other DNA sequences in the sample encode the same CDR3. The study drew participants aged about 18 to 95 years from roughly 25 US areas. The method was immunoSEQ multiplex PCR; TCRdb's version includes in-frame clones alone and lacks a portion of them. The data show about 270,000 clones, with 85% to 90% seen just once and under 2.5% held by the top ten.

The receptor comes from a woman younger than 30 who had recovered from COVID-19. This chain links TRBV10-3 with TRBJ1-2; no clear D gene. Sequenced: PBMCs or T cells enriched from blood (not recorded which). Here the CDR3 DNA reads TGTGCCATCAGTGAAGAGGGTAACTATGGCTACACCTTC. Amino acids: CAISEEGNYGYTF.